This TCR beta chain came from a study of T cell repertoires in cytomegalovirus infection. Study overall: An indication of both CMV infection and matching HLA type came from public TCR beta signatures.

About this clonotype: Its antigen is not known.

Findings and caveats of the study: CMV-specific TCR beta clonotypes restricted by HLA-C were the ones dominating the ex vivo response. Cumulative frequency of public TCR beta families picked out carriers of CMV plus the relevant HLA.

With V trimmed by 5 bases and J by 5 bases, 10 bases remained unmatched. The CDR3 totals 15 residues. Germline values: CDR1 MNHEY, CDR2 SMNVEV (reference sequence). TCRdb re-called the reads through MiXCR, storing one row per CDR3 protein. The sample holds 150,000 to 200,000 distinct CDR3 sequences, about a tenth seen once. This chain connects TRBV27 to TRBJ2-7; 9 positions match TRBD1. The origin of this receptor is a human donor in good health (CMV status not recorded). Some clones in this sample may be carry-over from other donors' samples. The sequencing input was PBMCs. The CDR3 protein is CASSTYGTGSNEQYF. The CDR3, as DNA: TGTGCCAGCAGTACATACGGGACAGGGAGCAACGAGCAGTACTTC.